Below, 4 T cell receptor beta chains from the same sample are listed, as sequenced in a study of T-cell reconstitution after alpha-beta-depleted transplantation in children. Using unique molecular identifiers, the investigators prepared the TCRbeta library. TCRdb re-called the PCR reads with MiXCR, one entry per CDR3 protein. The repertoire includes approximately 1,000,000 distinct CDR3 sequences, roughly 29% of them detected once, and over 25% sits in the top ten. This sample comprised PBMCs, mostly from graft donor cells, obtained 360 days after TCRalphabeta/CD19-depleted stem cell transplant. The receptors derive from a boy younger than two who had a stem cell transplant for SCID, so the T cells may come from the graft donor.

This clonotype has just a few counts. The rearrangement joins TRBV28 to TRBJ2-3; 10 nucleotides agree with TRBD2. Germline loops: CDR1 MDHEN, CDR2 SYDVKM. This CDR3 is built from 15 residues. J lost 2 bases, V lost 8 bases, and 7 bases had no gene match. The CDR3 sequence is CASGTSGASTDTQYF. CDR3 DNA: TGTGCCAGCGGAACTAGCGGGGCATCCACAGATACGCAGTATTTT.

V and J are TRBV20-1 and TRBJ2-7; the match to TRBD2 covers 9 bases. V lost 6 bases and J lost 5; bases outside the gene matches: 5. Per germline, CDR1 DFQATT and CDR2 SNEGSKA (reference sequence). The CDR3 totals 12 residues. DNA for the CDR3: TGCAGTGCCAGGACTAGCGTGGACGAGCAGTACTTC. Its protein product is CSARTSVDEQYF.

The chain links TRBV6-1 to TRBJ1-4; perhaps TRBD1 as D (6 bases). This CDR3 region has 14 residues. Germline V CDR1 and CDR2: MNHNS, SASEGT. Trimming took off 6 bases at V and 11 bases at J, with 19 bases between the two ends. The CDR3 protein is CASSTGHPTGKLFF. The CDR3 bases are TGTGCCAGCAGCACGGGACACCCGACGGGGAAACTGTTTTTT.

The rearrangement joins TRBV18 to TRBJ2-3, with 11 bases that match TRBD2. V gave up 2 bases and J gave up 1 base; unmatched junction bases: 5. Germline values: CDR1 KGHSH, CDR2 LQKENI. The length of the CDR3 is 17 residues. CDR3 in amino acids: CASSPRTSGQRTDTQYF. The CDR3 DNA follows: TGTGCCAGCTCACCAAGGACTAGCGGGCAACGCACAGATACGCAGTATTTT.